This TCR beta chain was recovered during a study of CD8 T cells in ankylosing spondylitis. There are 13 residues in the CDR3. CDR1 is ENHRY, CDR2 SYGVKD, per germline. V lost 7 bases and J lost 4, with 13 bases in between. TCRdb re-called the 5' RACE reads with MiXCR, one entry per CDR3 protein. The profile shows about 320,000 distinct CDR3 sequences, roughly 11% of them singletons. This clonotype was obtained from a female donor with ankylosing spondylitis or in good health (not recorded which). The V and J genes are TRBV10-3 and TRBJ2-5; the D is unclear. Sequencing was performed on blood, either unsorted or a sorted T cell fraction (not recorded which). The CDR3, as DNA: TGTGCCATCACCAATATGCCTCGAGAGACCCAGTACTTC. Translated: CAITNMPRETQYF.